These 22 T cell receptor beta chains share one sample of origin, sequenced in a study of CD8 T cells in ankylosing spondylitis. TCRdb passed the 5' RACE reads through MiXCR, listing each CDR3 protein once. The sample contains about 160,000 distinct CDR3 sequences, roughly 44% of which appear only once. Material: synovial fluid, either unsorted or a sorted T cell fraction (not recorded which). The receptors stem from a male donor with ankylosing spondylitis.

In its sample, this clonotype was seen a few times. The V gene is TRBV11-1, the J gene TRBJ2-1, with 7 bases lining up with TRBD1. J gave up 0 bases and V 5 bases, and 4 bases lay outside the gene matches. This CDR3 is 15 amino acids long. Germline CDR1 is SGHAT and CDR2 is FQDESV (reference sequence). CDR3 sequence: CASSRDRNSYNEQFF. Here the CDR3 DNA reads TGTGCCAGCAGCCGGGACAGAAACTCCTACAATGAGCAGTTCTTC.

J is TRBJ1-4 and V is TRBV28; D not certain. Germline V gives CDR1 MDHEN, CDR2 SYDVKM. The CDR3 has 14 amino acids. With 4 bases removed from V and 8 bases from J, the gap between germline ends came to 14 bases. CDR3 bases: TGTGCCAGCAGTTCTACACAGACCTGGGAAAAACTGTTTTTT. Encoded protein: CASSSTQTWEKLFF.

The chain joins TRBV12-3 or TRBV12-4 to TRBJ2-3; TRBD2 is a possible D gene (5 bases). CDR3 length equals 15 residues. Deletions cut 6 bases from V and 4 bases from J, with 17 bases between. The CDR3 region is CASRTGVQWADTQYF. The CDR3, as DNA: TGTGCCAGCAGGACCGGGGTACAGTGGGCAGATACGCAGTATTTT.

This clonotype was recorded a few times. V gene TRBV12-3 or TRBV12-4 combines with J gene TRBJ1-1; D unresolved. Trimming removed 8 bases from V and 0 bases from J, with 16 bases in between. This CDR3 is 15 amino acids long. CDR3 sequence: CASADKVYLNTEAFF. Here the CDR3 DNA reads TGTGCCAGCGCCGACAAGGTGTACTTGAACACTGAAGCTTTCTTT.

In this sample, this clonotype turned up a few times. CDR3 region: CASSRTGIEQYF. The CDR3 bases are TGTGCCAGCAGCCGGACAGGGATCGAGCAGTACTTC. V usage is TRBV11-3 and J usage is TRBJ2-7; 8 positions agree with TRBD1. CDR1 SGHNT and CDR2 YENEEA come from the germline V gene. The V and J ends lost 5 bases and 6 bases, in that order; junction bases with no gene match: 3. The CDR3 spans 12 residues.

V is TRBV7-9 and J is TRBJ1-3, with D unresolved. Trimming shortened V by 3 bases and J by 0 bases, and 9 bases separated the two germline ends. The CDR3 totals 15 residues. Germline CDR1 and CDR2: SEHNR and FQNEAQ (reference sequence). CDR3 bases: TGTGCCAGCAGCTTTGTCCCCCCCTCTGGAAACACCATATATTTT. It encodes CASSFVPPSGNTIYF.

The chain uses TRBV20-1 and TRBJ2-1; 16 nucleotides match TRBD2. V shed 5 bases, J shed 4 bases, and the junction held 5 bases outside the gene matches. The CDR3 is 16 residues long. CDR1 is DFQATT, CDR2 SNEGSKA, per germline (reference sequence). The chain's CDR3 is CSAVGTSGGEYNEQFF. CDR3 sequence (DNA): TGCAGTGCTGTCGGGACTAGCGGGGGGGAATACAATGAGCAGTTCTTC.

The CDR3 DNA sequence: TGCAGTGCTAGCCTAGACAGGGGGAAGACAGATACGCAGTATTTT. Translated, it gives CSASLDRGKTDTQYF. V usage is TRBV20-1 and J usage is TRBJ2-3; 9 positions agree with TRBD1. The CDR3 is 15 residues long. Germline V gene sequence: CDR1 DFQATT, CDR2 SNEGSKA (reference sequence). The junction had 7 bases not matched to a gene; V was cut back by 3 bases and J by 3 bases.

V usage is TRBV20-1 and J usage is TRBJ1-4; D gene unclear. The germline CDR1 and CDR2 sequences are DFQATT and SNEGSKA (reference sequence). The ends were cut back, 2 bases at V and 6 bases at J, with 22 bases in the middle. The CDR3 sequence is 17 residues long. The CDR3 here is CSARYLPLGYADEKLFF. The CDR3 DNA reads TGCAGTGCTAGATACCTACCCCTGGGCTATGCTGATGAAAAACTGTTTTTT.

This clonotype was picked up a small number of times. The rearrangement links TRBV7-3 to TRBJ2-5; possibly TRBD2 for D (5 bases). Germline V lookup: CDR1 SGHTA, CDR2 FQGTGA. Between the trimmed V and J ends, which lost 3 bases and 7 bases, there was a span of 12 bases. CDR3 length equals 13 residues. In nucleotides, the CDR3 is TGTGCCAGCAGCTTGGGCGGGTGGGGGACCCAGTACTTC. This codes for CASSLGGWGTQYF.

The CDR3 nucleotides are TGCAGCGTTGAAGATGTCCTGGGGACAGCGATCAATGAGCAGTTCTTC. Amino acids: CSVEDVLGTAINEQFF. The chain uses TRBV29-1 and TRBJ2-1, with 7 bases fitting TRBD1. This CDR3 comprises 16 residues. Germline CDR1 and CDR2: SQVTM and ANQGSEA. V was pared by 0 bases and J by 6 bases, with 11 bases of the junction left unmatched.

The chain carries TRBV7-8 and TRBJ1-4; D ambiguous. This CDR3 is 20 amino acids long. V was shortened by 3 bases and J by 0 bases, with 23 bases between the two germline ends. Per the germline V gene, CDR1 is SGHVS and CDR2 is FQNEAQ. The CDR3 bases are TGTGCCAGCAGCTTCCTGATCCCACCCCATCTGGGAGCAACTAATGAAAAACTGTTTTTT. Translating gives CASSFLIPPHLGATNEKLFF.

This clonotype was counted between two and nine times. The chain uses TRBV6-2 or TRBV6-3 and TRBJ1-1; unclear D gene. CDR1 and CDR2 (germline): MNHEY, SVGEGT. CDR3 size: 14 residues. Deletions cut 6 bases from V and 7 bases from J, with 18 bases between. The CDR3: CASRQQTAWLEAFF. The CDR3 DNA follows: TGTGCCAGCAGACAACAGACTGCCTGGCTTGAAGCTTTCTTT.

J is TRBJ1-5 and V is TRBV4-1; possibly TRBD1 for D (6 bases). The germline V gene encodes CDR1 MGHRA and CDR2 YSYEKL. Trimming left V 3 bases short and J 2 bases short, with 17 bases between. This CDR3 contains 17 residues. CDR3 loop: CASSHDPPRGGNQPQHF. The CDR3 DNA is TGCGCCAGCAGCCATGACCCACCCAGGGGTGGCAATCAGCCCCAGCATTTT.

V gene TRBV3-1 combines with J gene TRBJ2-7, with D possibly matching TRBD2 (5 bases). The CDR3 has 15 amino acids. V lost 1 base, J lost 2 bases, and 12 bases lay in between. Germline loops: CDR1 LGHDT, CDR2 YNNKEL (reference sequence). The CDR3 region has the DNA TGTGCCAGCAGCCAAGGCGGGTCGAGCGCCTACGAGCAGTACTTC. It yields the protein CASSQGGSSAYEQYF.

V is TRBV5-1 and J is TRBJ2-2, with 8 bases lining up with TRBD2. Unmatched junction bases numbered 13, after V lost 5 bases and J lost 4 bases. Germline assignment: CDR1 SGHRS and CDR2 YFSETQ. The CDR3 sequence is 17 residues long. DNA of the CDR3: TGCGCCAGCAGACTGTTCGGACTAGCCCTAGGCACCGGGGAGCTGTTTTTT. Protein product: CASRLFGLALGTGELFF.

The V gene is TRBV11-2, the J gene TRBJ2-3; 7 bases align to TRBD2. Trimming at V came to 2 bases and at J to 2 bases, leaving 19 bases not matched to a gene. Germline CDR1 is SGHAT and CDR2 is FQNNGV. CDR3 length equals 20 residues. The chain's CDR3 is CASSLFPGGLLATTTDTQYF. The DNA for the CDR3 is TGTGCCAGCAGCTTATTCCCCGGTGGACTACTAGCGACAACCACAGATACGCAGTATTTT.

This clonotype was detected ten times or more. The V call is TRBV7-9, the J call TRBJ2-1, with D perhaps matching TRBD2 (5 bases). Trimming removed 6 bases from V and 0 bases from J, with 12 bases in between. Per germline, CDR1 SEHNR and CDR2 FQNEAQ (reference sequence). This CDR3 has 15 amino acids. CDR3 residues: CASRSGESSYNEQFF. The CDR3 DNA reads as TGTGCCAGCAGATCCGGGGAGAGCTCCTACAATGAGCAGTTCTTC.

The rearrangement joins TRBV5-6 to TRBJ2-7; TRBD1 aligns across 7 bases. This CDR3 has 15 residues. The germline V gene has CDR1 SGHDT and CDR2 YYEEEE. The ends lost 0 bases at V and 2 bases at J; junction bases unmatched: 5. CDR3: CASSLDPGQTYEQYF. The CDR3 nucleotides read TGTGCCAGCAGCTTGGATCCGGGACAGACCTACGAGCAGTACTTC.

In its sample, this clonotype was seen a few times. The chain employs TRBV6-5 and TRBJ2-7; D uncertain. V was trimmed by 4 bases and J by 4 bases, leaving 11 bases between them. The germline gives CDR1 MNHEY, CDR2 SVGAGI. This CDR3 comprises 13 residues. CDR3 in amino acids: CASSSPQLYEQYF. The DNA for the CDR3 is TGTGCCAGCAGTTCCCCACAATTGTACGAGCAGTACTTC.

Judged by abundance, this clonotype is large. The chain has TRBV28 and TRBJ2-7, with 7 nucleotides matching TRBD1. Germline assignment: CDR1 MDHEN and CDR2 SYDVKM. CDR3 length: 16 amino acids. Trimming cost V 2 bases and J 1 base; bases outside gene matches: 8. The CDR3 DNA sequence: TGTGCCAGCAGTTTAATCCGGGACAGCCCTTCCTACGAGCAGTACTTC. Translation: CASSLIRDSPSYEQYF.

This clonotype has more than one count but fewer than ten. V is TRBV7-6 and J is TRBJ1-1; TRBD1 might be the D (6 bases). CDR1 is SGHVS and CDR2 is FNYEAQ in the germline V gene. This CDR3 has 15 amino acids. The germline V and J ends were trimmed by 4 bases and 5 bases, with 17 bases remaining between them. The CDR3 spells CASSWGHGEDTEAFF. DNA for the CDR3: TGTGCCAGCAGCTGGGGGCATGGTGAGGATACTGAAGCTTTCTTT.